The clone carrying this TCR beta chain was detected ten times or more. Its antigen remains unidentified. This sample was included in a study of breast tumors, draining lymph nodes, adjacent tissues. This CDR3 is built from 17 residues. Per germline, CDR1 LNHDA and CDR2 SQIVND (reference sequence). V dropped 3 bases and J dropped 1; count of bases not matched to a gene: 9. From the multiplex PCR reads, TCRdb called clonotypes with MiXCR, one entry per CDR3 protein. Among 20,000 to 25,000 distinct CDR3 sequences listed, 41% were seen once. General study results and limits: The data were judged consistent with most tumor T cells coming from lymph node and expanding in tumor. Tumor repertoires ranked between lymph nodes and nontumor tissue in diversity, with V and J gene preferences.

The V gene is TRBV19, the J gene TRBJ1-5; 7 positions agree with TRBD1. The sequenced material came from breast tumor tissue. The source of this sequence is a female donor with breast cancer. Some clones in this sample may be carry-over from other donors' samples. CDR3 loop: CASSIPGQQRSNQPQHF. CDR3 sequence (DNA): TGTGCCAGTAGTATCCCGGGACAGCAGAGGAGCAATCAGCCCCAGCATTTT.